This T cell receptor (beta chain) is drawn from a study of cytomegalovirus exposure and HLA in healthy donors. Both 60 Vbeta primers and 13 Jbeta primers went into the PCR. The repertoire was sequenced with immunoSEQ multiplex PCR; TCRdb's copy has only in-frame clones and lacks some. The table shows 80,000 or so clones, with roughly 80% occurring only once. As to this clone: The antigen is not known.

Study-wide results and limits: A list of 150 or so TCR beta chains associated with cytomegalovirus was given.

The V end was cut by 2 bases, the J end by 3 bases, with 7 bases between. Germline V gives CDR1 SNHLY, CDR2 FYNNEI. CDR3 length: 13 residues. The clonotype comes from a man aged 35-49 years in good health and CMV-seronegative. The chain joins TRBV2 to TRBJ1-2, with TRBD1 as a possible D gene (5 bases). The sequenced sample was PBMCs. The CDR3 region is CASSERGDYGYTF. The CDR3 region has the DNA TGTGCCAGCAGTGAACGGGGGGACTATGGCTACACCTTC.